A single sample is the source of the 31 T cell receptor beta chains below, sequenced in a study of blood T cell repertoires in COVID-19. Clones were read by immunoSEQ multiplex PCR, and TCRdb kept only the in-frame ones, dropping some. Among about 190,000 clones listed, about four fifths were seen once. Material for sequencing was PBMCs or T cells enriched from blood (not recorded which). These receptors originate from a woman in her twenties or thirties who had recovered from COVID-19.

The chain recombines TRBV6-6 with TRBJ2-7; TRBD1 matches 9 bases. The junction had 11 bases not matched to a gene; V was cut back by 6 bases and J by 5 bases. The CDR3 runs 15 residues. Germline V CDR1 and CDR2: MNHNY, SVGAGI (reference sequence). The CDR3 protein is CASRPGRDRVNEQYV. The DNA for the CDR3 is TGTGCCAGCAGACCCGGTCGGGACAGGGTTAACGAGCAGTACGTC.

For the CDR3, the DNA is TGTGCCAGCAGTTTCCAGGGCGGGAACACTGAAGCTTTCTTT. This gives the protein CASSFQGGNTEAFF. The rearrangement joins TRBV2 to TRBJ1-1; D is perhaps TRBD1 (5 bases). The V end lost 5 bases, the J end lost 1 base, and 11 bases lay between the germline ends. Germline lookup yields CDR1 SNHLY and CDR2 FYNNEI. The CDR3 covers 14 residues.

The chain has TRBV6-4 and TRBJ1-2; TRBD1 agrees at 10 bases. This CDR3 is built from 16 residues. The ends lost 4 bases at V and 5 bases at J; junction bases unmatched: 10. Germline CDR1 reads MRHNA; CDR2 reads SNTAGT. Here the CDR3 DNA reads TGTGCCAGCAGTGTGGGGAGGACAGGGGGTGAGTATGGCTACACCTTC. It codes for CASSVGRTGGEYGYTF.

The rearrangement links TRBV10-3 to TRBJ2-7; 8 bases agree with TRBD1. The CDR3 covers 13 residues. J was trimmed by 5 bases and V by 4 bases; bases with no gene match: 4. The germline CDR1 and CDR2 sequences are ENHRY and SYGVKD. CDR3 sequence: CAISGQGADEQYF. CDR3 DNA sequence: TGTGCCATCAGTGGCCAGGGGGCTGACGAGCAGTACTTC.

This clone was detected only once. This chain connects TRBV6-5 to TRBJ1-2, with 10 bases that match TRBD1. The junction had 7 bases not matched to a gene; V was cut back by 2 bases and J by 7 bases. The CDR3 has 15 amino acids. Germline loops: CDR1 MNHEY, CDR2 SVGAGI. Written as DNA, the CDR3 is TGTGCCAGCAGTTACCCCGGGACAGGGGAGGGTGGCTACACCTTC. Translated, it gives CASSYPGTGEGGYTF.

This clone was counted only a few times. This sequence joins TRBV2 and TRBJ1-6; the match to TRBD1 covers 7 bases. Trimming at V came to 4 bases and at J to 9 bases, leaving 12 bases not matched to a gene. CDR1 is SNHLY and CDR2 is FYNNEI in the germline V gene. The CDR3 has 16 amino acids. In nucleotides, the CDR3 is TGTGCCAGCAGTGGACTCGACAGGGCGAAAGGTTCACCCCTCCACTTT. Protein sequence: CASSGLDRAKGSPLHF.

Details on this clone: Other DNA sequences of this sample code for an identical CDR3. The J gene is TRBJ1-5, the V gene TRBV29-1; the D is unclear. The CDR3 totals 13 residues. The germline V gene has CDR1 SQVTM and CDR2 ANQGSEA. With 3 bases removed from V and 3 bases from J, the gap between germline ends came to 9 bases. The CDR3 region has the DNA TGCAGCGTTGAGACGGGAAACAATCAGCCCCAGCATTTT. As protein: CSVETGNNQPQHF.

The rearrangement uses TRBV2 and TRBJ2-2; 11 positions agree with TRBD1. Germline trimming cut 5 bases from V and 6 bases from J; bases unmatched to any gene: 5. Germline CDR1 reads SNHLY; CDR2 reads FYNNEI. This CDR3 spans 15 amino acids. CDR3 residues: CASSSPGQGAGELFF. The DNA for the CDR3 is TGTGCCAGCAGTTCCCCGGGACAGGGGGCCGGGGAGCTGTTTTTT.

The chain has TRBV15 and TRBJ1-2, with a possible D match to TRBD1 (5 bases). The CDR3 runs to 14 residues. The V gene's germline CDR1 is LNHNV and CDR2 YYDKDF (reference sequence). V lost 2 bases and J lost 5, with 12 bases in between. CDR3: CATSRTTDFYGYTF. CDR3 DNA sequence: TGTGCCACCAGCAGAACGACAGATTTTTATGGCTACACCTTC.

The genes are TRBV7-8 and TRBJ1-1; TRBD1 matches at 10 bases. With 5 bases clipped from V and 8 bases from J, the junction kept 5 bases outside the gene matches. Germline V gene data show CDR1 as SGHVS and CDR2 as FQNEAQ. The length of the CDR3 is 13 residues. CDR3: CASSVGQGFEAFF. The CDR3 DNA reads as TGTGCCAGCAGCGTGGGACAGGGGTTCGAAGCTTTCTTT.

This sequence joins TRBV6-5 and TRBJ2-5; 8 nucleotides match TRBD2. Germline V CDR1 and CDR2: MNHEY, SVGAGI. V lost 2 bases, J lost 2 bases, and 7 bases stayed unmatched. CDR3 length: 16 residues. CDR3 protein: CASSYPSGRGQETQYF. The CDR3 nucleotides read TGTGCCAGCAGTTACCCGAGCGGGAGAGGTCAAGAGACCCAGTACTTC.

The CDR3 sequence is CASSYRGQGAIEAFF. DNA for the CDR3: TGTGCCAGCAGTTACAGGGGACAGGGGGCGATTGAAGCTTTCTTT. This chain uses TRBV6-6 with TRBJ1-1; 12 bases fit TRBD1. With 2 bases clipped from V and 7 bases from J, the junction kept 5 bases outside the gene matches. The CDR3 contains 15 residues. Per the germline V gene, CDR1 is MNHNY and CDR2 is SVGAGI (reference sequence).

The J gene is TRBJ2-2, the V gene TRBV18; D may be TRBD2 (6 bases). The CDR3 runs 17 residues. Per the germline V gene, CDR1 is KGHSH and CDR2 is LQKENI. Deletions cut 3 bases from V and 7 bases from J, with 21 bases between. This CDR3 reads CASSPTGAGTNLGELFF. The CDR3 DNA reads TGTGCCAGCTCACCGACCGGGGCGGGAACCAATCTCGGGGAGCTGTTTTTT.

This clone was seen only a few times. The rearrangement uses TRBV5-8 and TRBJ1-5; 9 bases align to TRBD1. CDR3 length: 15 residues. CDR1 SGHTS and CDR2 YDEGEE come from the germline V gene. Germline trimming cut 0 bases from V and 5 bases from J; bases unmatched to any gene: 3. The CDR3 DNA is TGTGCCAGCAGCTTGGGGACAGGGGACTATCAGCCCCAGCATTTT. Its protein is CASSLGTGDYQPQHF.

V and J are TRBV28 and TRBJ1-1; tentative D call: TRBD1 (6 bases). Germline lookup yields CDR1 MDHEN and CDR2 SYDVKM. The CDR3 has 20 residues. V shed 5 bases and J shed 0 bases, with 28 bases lying between them. In DNA form, the CDR3 reads TGTGCCAGCAGTCCCCCCGGTCGGACGACCAGGGGCCCTATGAACACTGAAGCTTTCTTT. Its translation: CASSPPGRTTRGPMNTEAFF.

This chain connects TRBV5-1 to TRBJ1-2; D is uncertain. The V and J ends lost 0 bases and 2 bases respectively, with 8 bases between them. The CDR3 covers 14 residues. Germline-derived CDR1 and CDR2 are SGHRS and YFSETQ. The CDR3 DNA sequence: TGCGCCAGCAGCTTGGAGCGGGAAAACTATGGCTACACCTTC. Residues: CASSLERENYGYTF.

The rearrangement uses TRBV5-6 and TRBJ1-5; 12 bases are a match to TRBD1. Germline V gives CDR1 SGHDT, CDR2 YYEEEE. Trimming at V came to 0 bases and at J to 6 bases, leaving 4 bases not matched to a gene. The CDR3 covers 16 residues. The CDR3 DNA reads TGTGCCAGCAGCTTGGGAGGGACAGGGGGCTTTCAGCCCCAGCATTTT. Translated, it gives CASSLGGTGGFQPQHF.

This chain connects TRBV6-5 to TRBJ2-7; 7 bases match TRBD1. This CDR3 is 15 amino acids long. Trimming removed 6 bases from V and 1 base from J; junction bases left unmatched: 9. CDR1 and CDR2 (germline): MNHEY, SVGAGI. The CDR3 reads CASRQGPTGSYEQYV. The CDR3 DNA reads as TGTGCCAGCAGACAGGGGCCCACAGGATCCTACGAGCAGTACGTC.

The genes are TRBV5-6 and TRBJ2-7, with TRBD2 matching over 8 bases. Germline V CDR1 and CDR2: SGHDT, YYEEEE. V shed 4 bases and J 1 base; nucleotides not matched to a gene: 7. The CDR3 contains 15 residues. The CDR3 sequence is CASSIAGSSSYEQYF. The CDR3 DNA sequence: TGTGCCAGCAGCATAGCGGGGTCTTCTTCCTACGAGCAGTACTTC. The full variable domain, its missing parts supplied by reference TRBV5-6 and TRBJ2-7, is DAGVTQSPTHLIKTRGQQVTLRCSPKSGHDTVSWYQQALGQGPQFIFQYYEEEERQRGNFPDRFSGHQFPNYSSELNVNALLLGDSALYLCASSIAGSSSYEQYFGPGTRLTVT.

The chain is built from TRBV6-5 and TRBJ1-1; D perhaps matches TRBD1 (5 bases). CDR1 is MNHEY, CDR2 SVGAGI, per germline. The CDR3 length is 15 residues. V dropped 5 bases and J dropped 1 base, with 14 bases sitting between them. The CDR3 loop is CASSTVSGGNTEAFF. The CDR3, as DNA: TGTGCCAGCAGTACCGTTTCCGGGGGGAACACTGAAGCTTTCTTT.

J is TRBJ2-5 and V is TRBV28; D call uncertain. CDR3 length: 13 amino acids. Germline-derived CDR1 and CDR2 are MDHEN and SYDVKM. V lost 3 bases, J lost 4 bases, and 9 bases lay in between. In DNA, the CDR3 is TGTGCCAGCAGTTTCTCCCCCCGAGAGACCCAGTACTTC. Translating gives CASSFSPRETQYF.

The chain links TRBV5-4 to TRBJ1-1; 7 bases are a match to TRBD1. The V segment lost 3 bases and the J segment 1 base; nucleotides outside the gene matches: 0. Germline lookup yields CDR1 SGHNT and CDR2 YYREEE (reference sequence). This CDR3 has 13 amino acids. In DNA form, the CDR3 reads TGTGCCAGCAGCTGGGACAGGAACACTGAAGCTTTCTTT. It codes for CASSWDRNTEAFF.

The rearrangement joins TRBV13 to TRBJ2-1; perhaps TRBD2 as D (6 bases). Per germline, CDR1 PRHDT and CDR2 FYEKMQ (reference sequence). V was cut by 6 bases and J by 0 bases, with 9 bases left in between. This CDR3 contains 14 residues. The CDR3 reads CASRLAGSYNEQFF. CDR3 DNA: TGTGCCAGCAGACTAGCAGGCTCCTACAATGAGCAGTTCTTC.

This rearrangement joins TRBV7-2 to TRBJ1-5, with TRBD1 as a possible D gene (6 bases). The CDR3 runs 13 residues. The V end was cut by 5 bases, the J end by 6 bases, with 11 bases between. The germline CDR1 and CDR2 sequences are SGHTA and FQGNSA. The CDR3 DNA follows: TGTGCCAGCAGCCCGGGACAAGCTCAGCCCCAGCATTTT. This codes for CASSPGQAQPQHF.

This clone has more than one count but fewer than ten. The V call is TRBV6-4, the J call TRBJ1-1; D uncertain. This CDR3 has 16 residues. The V gene lost 6 bases and the J gene lost 0 bases, with 17 bases spanning the gap. Germline V gives CDR1 MRHNA, CDR2 SNTAGT. This CDR3 is CASRIGNSPMNTEAFF. The DNA of the CDR3 is TGTGCCAGCAGGATCGGAAACAGCCCCATGAACACTGAAGCTTTCTTT.

The chain carries TRBV15 and TRBJ1-1, with 7 bases fitting TRBD1. The germline CDR1 and CDR2 sequences are LNHNV and YYDKDF (reference sequence). CDR3 length equals 15 residues. V lost 5 bases and J lost 5; bases outside the gene matches: 11. The CDR3 spells CATSPGGTGWTEAFF. CDR3 nucleotides: TGTGCCACCAGCCCAGGGGGTACGGGTTGGACTGAAGCTTTCTTT.

The V call is TRBV18, the J call TRBJ2-2; perhaps TRBD2 as D (6 bases). Trimming pared 6 bases from V and 2 bases from J, leaving 13 bases between. The CDR3 sequence is 15 residues long. Germline CDR1 reads KGHSH; CDR2 reads LQKENI. CDR3 sequence (DNA): TGTGCCAGCTCGCCTCCGCGGGGCAACACCGGGGAGCTGTTTTTT. Protein product: CASSPPRGNTGELFF.

The chain combines TRBV5-1 with TRBJ2-4; 11 nucleotides match TRBD1. This CDR3 contains 18 residues. The J segment lost 4 bases and the V segment lost 0 bases, leaving 9 bases of the junction unmatched. Germline V gene data show CDR1 as SGHRS and CDR2 as YFSETQ. The CDR3: CASSLGFGTGGSKNIQYF. CDR3 sequence (DNA): TGCGCCAGCAGCTTGGGTTTTGGGACAGGGGGATCAAAAAACATTCAGTACTTC.

This clone occurred many times. V and J are TRBV4-2 and TRBJ2-1; TRBD1 agrees at 7 bases. V was pared by 0 bases and J by 2 bases, with 7 bases of the junction left unmatched. The CDR3 runs 17 residues. Per the germline V gene, CDR1 is LGHNA and CDR2 is YNFKEQ. The CDR3 loop reads CASSQDPTGNPYNEQFF. As DNA, the CDR3 is TGTGCCAGCAGCCAAGATCCGACAGGGAACCCCTACAATGAGCAGTTCTTC.

This chain links TRBV28 with TRBJ2-7; TRBD2 matches at 12 bases. Germline V gene lookup returns CDR1 MDHEN and CDR2 SYDVKM. V lost 3 bases, J lost 2 bases, and 11 bases stayed unmatched. The CDR3 runs to 18 residues. CDR3 protein: CASSLNLAGGPRTYEQYF. DNA for the CDR3: TGTGCCAGCAGTTTGAACCTAGCGGGAGGGCCTAGGACCTACGAGCAGTACTTC.

As DNA, the CDR3 is TGTGCCATCACTCCGGGACAGACAGACAACTCTGGAAACACCATATATTTT. It encodes CAITPGQTDNSGNTIYF. The V and J genes are TRBV10-3 and TRBJ1-3; TRBD1 matches at 7 bases. Germline V gene sequence: CDR1 ENHRY, CDR2 SYGVKD. The CDR3 covers 17 residues. V shed 7 bases and J 0 bases; nucleotides not matched to a gene: 12.